The 32 T cell receptor beta chains below all came from one sample that was sequenced in a study of blood T cells in healthy people across ages. Primed by a sample-barcoded 5' primer and a J-beta primer mix, a second PCR proceeded for about 6 to 12 cycles. One entry per CDR3 protein results from TCRdb running MiXCR on the 5' RACE reads. The table records approximately 2,000,000 distinct CDR3 sequences, approximately 39% of them present only once. Sequencing was done on a sample of blood. The receptors here all came from a human donor in good health.

This chain uses TRBV28 with TRBJ1-2; TRBD1 is a possible D gene (5 bases). Germline V CDR1 and CDR2: MDHEN, SYDVKM. V was pared by 4 bases and J by 10 bases, with 7 bases between. The CDR3 spans 10 residues. The CDR3 loop is CASSSTAYTF. In nucleotides, the CDR3 is TGTGCCAGCAGTTCGACAGCCTACACCTTC.

This clonotype was recorded a few times. The chain combines TRBV6-4 with TRBJ2-1; 11 positions match TRBD2. Germline V gene data show CDR1 as MRHNA and CDR2 as SNTAGT. V lost 3 bases and J lost 4; bases outside the gene matches: 8. This CDR3 spans 17 amino acids. CDR3 sequence: CASSEPTSGDRYNEQFF. CDR3 coding DNA: TGTGCCAGCAGTGAACCGACTAGCGGGGACCGGTACAATGAGCAGTTCTTC.

This sequence joins TRBV20-1 and TRBJ2-7; the D call may be TRBD1 or TRBD2 (5 bases each). V was trimmed by 5 bases and J by 6 bases, leaving 14 bases between them. Germline loops: CDR1 DFQATT, CDR2 SNEGSKA (reference sequence). This CDR3 is built from 12 residues. CDR3 bases: TGCAGTGCTTTGAGGGGCTGGGGCGAGCAGTACTTC. This sequence encodes CSALRGWGEQYF.

This clonotype has more than one count but fewer than ten. The chain uses TRBV29-1 and TRBJ2-3; TRBD1 is a possible D gene (6 bases). This CDR3 has 14 residues. V was clipped by 3 bases and J by 2 bases, with 12 bases between them. Germline values: CDR1 SQVTM, CDR2 ANQGSEA. CDR3 loop: CSVESGVPTDTQYF. The CDR3 DNA sequence: TGCAGCGTTGAGTCAGGGGTACCCACAGATACGCAGTATTTT.

The chain is built from TRBV6-5 and TRBJ1-2, with D possibly matching TRBD1 (6 bases). The ends were cut back, 7 bases at V and 4 bases at J, with 16 bases in the middle. CDR3 length: 14 amino acids. CDR1 MNHEY and CDR2 SVGAGI come from the germline V gene. The CDR3 is CASTRGPEVYGYTF. CDR3 nucleotide sequence: TGTGCCAGCACCCGGGGGCCCGAGGTCTATGGCTACACCTTC.

The rearrangement uses TRBV3-1 and TRBJ2-6; TRBD1 is a possible D gene (5 bases). V was pared by 4 bases and J by 12 bases, with 19 bases between. Germline V gene sequence: CDR1 LGHDT, CDR2 YNNKEL (reference sequence). This CDR3 has 15 amino acids. The chain's CDR3 is CASSPGHLARSVLTF. CDR3 nucleotide sequence: TGTGCCAGCAGCCCCGGACATTTAGCAAGATCCGTCCTGACTTTC.

The chain couples TRBV5-6 to TRBJ2-7; D unresolved. With the DNA end fitting TRBJ2-1 better, the J assignment may be wrong. The germline V gene encodes CDR1 SGHDT and CDR2 YYEEEE. CDR3 length: 15 residues. CDR3 amino acids: CASSLGLTFNYEQFF. The CDR3 region has the DNA TGTGCCAGCAGCTTGGGTTTGACCTTCAACTACGAGCAGTTCTTC.

This clonotype showed up many times. The chain uses TRBV5-6 and TRBJ1-2; weak D call: TRBD1 (5 bases). This CDR3 comprises 15 residues. Germline V gives CDR1 SGHDT, CDR2 YYEEEE. V lost 4 bases, J lost 2 bases, and 15 bases lay in between. The CDR3 sequence is CASSGTLTGNYGYTF. CDR3 nucleotides: TGTGCCAGCAGCGGGACTTTAACGGGAAACTATGGCTACACCTTC.

This clonotype was observed a few times. This sequence joins TRBV29-1 and TRBJ1-2; D is ambiguous. The germline CDR1 and CDR2 sequences are SQVTM and ANQGSEA. The CDR3 contains 12 residues. The V gene lost 5 bases and the J gene lost 1 base, with 8 bases spanning the gap. Written as DNA, the CDR3 is TGCAGCGTTCATTCGGGTAACTATGGCTACACCTTC. Its protein is CSVHSGNYGYTF.

This chain uses TRBV20-1 with TRBJ1-5; no definite D call. Trimming cost V 2 bases and J 2 bases, with 10 bases left between them. CDR1 is DFQATT and CDR2 is SNEGSKA in the germline V gene (reference sequence). This CDR3 is 14 amino acids long. The CDR3 region is CSARIRQGNQPQHF. Written as DNA, the CDR3 is TGCAGTGCTAGAATCCGGCAGGGCAATCAGCCCCAGCATTTT.

This chain uses TRBV7-9 with TRBJ2-7; 12 nucleotides match TRBD1. After removal of 3 bases from V and 1 base from J, the junction contained 4 bases not matched to a gene. CDR1 and CDR2 (germline): SEHNR, FQNEAQ (reference sequence). This CDR3 comprises 16 residues. The CDR3 DNA sequence: TGTGCCAGCAGCTTGGGACAGGGGGCTTCATCCTACGAGCAGTACTTC. It yields the protein CASSLGQGASSYEQYF.

This chain links TRBV20-1 with TRBJ1-5; D gene uncertain. This CDR3 has 14 residues. Germline assignment: CDR1 DFQATT and CDR2 SNEGSKA (reference sequence). V gave up 6 bases and J gave up 0 bases, with 12 bases separating them. The CDR3 bases are TGCAGTGCGGGCGGCAAATATAGCAATCAGCCCCAGCATTTT. It codes for CSAGGKYSNQPQHF.

The chain joins TRBV28 to TRBJ2-4; 10 positions agree with TRBD1. The J call could be wrong; TRBJ2-7 is a better fit for the DNA end. This CDR3 is 13 amino acids long. Germline CDR1 reads MDHEN; CDR2 reads SYDVKM. CDR3 loop: CASAGQGYYEQYF. The DNA of the CDR3 is TGTGCCAGCGCGGGACAGGGGTACTACGAGCAGTACTTC.

This clonotype was recorded a few times. The CDR3 DNA is TGCAGCGTTGTCCTCGACAGGACAGCATACAATGAGCAGTTCTTC. It is translated as CSVVLDRTAYNEQFF. V usage is TRBV29-1 and J usage is TRBJ2-1; maybe TRBD1 (6 bases). The V end lost 4 bases, the J end lost 4 bases, and 17 bases lay between the germline ends. CDR3 length equals 15 residues. Germline loops: CDR1 SQVTM, CDR2 ANQGSEA.

This clonotype showed up just a few times. The chain uses TRBV6-2 or TRBV6-3 and TRBJ2-4; D not resolved. The J call is uncertain, as TRBJ2-7 better fits the DNA end. The CDR3 runs 12 residues. Germline assignment: CDR1 MNHEY and CDR2 SVGEGT. The CDR3 loop reads CASSWANYEQYF. CDR3 DNA sequence: TGTGCCAGCAGTTGGGCCAACTACGAGCAGTACTTC.

The CDR3 protein is CASSQIREGREAFF. CDR3 nucleotides: TGCGCCAGCAGCCAAATCAGGGAGGGTCGGGAAGCTTTCTTT. The chain uses TRBV4-3 and TRBJ1-1, with TRBD1 as a possible D gene (5 bases). The germline V gene encodes CDR1 LGHNA and CDR2 YSLEER. Trimming took off 2 bases at V and 8 bases at J, with 15 bases between the two ends. The CDR3 is made up of 14 amino acids.

V and J are TRBV21-1 and TRBJ1-1; TRBD1 is the table's D call and was not checked against the DNA. TRBV21-1 is given as a pseudogene. The CDR3 has 14 residues. In nucleotides, the CDR3 is TGTGCCAGCAGCAAGGCAGGGGCGTTAGCTGAAGCTTTCTTT. This gives the protein CASSKAGALAEAFF.

The table lists this clonotype with many counts. The V call is TRBV20-1, the J call TRBJ2-5; TRBD2 is a possible D gene (7 bases). Trimming took off 3 bases at V and 0 bases at J, with 17 bases between the two ends. Germline V gives CDR1 DFQATT, CDR2 SNEGSKA (reference sequence). The CDR3 is 16 amino acids. The CDR3 DNA is TGCAGTGCTAGTGGGGGGGCTAGCGCGAACCAAGAGACCCAGTACTTC. Its translation: CSASGGASANQETQYF.

V gene TRBV11-2 combines with J gene TRBJ2-5; no clear D. The CDR3 loop spans 14 amino acids. In germline, CDR1 is SGHAT, CDR2 FQNNGV. The V gene lost 5 bases and the J gene lost 5 bases, with 15 bases spanning the gap. CDR3 in DNA: TGTGCCAGCAGCCGACTCCGAGCGAGGGAGACCCAGTACTTC. This sequence encodes CASSRLRARETQYF.

This clonotype was counted between two and nine times. The rearrangement uses TRBV7-9 and TRBJ2-7; TRBD1 matches at 10 bases. Looked up from germline, CDR1 is SEHNR and CDR2 is FQNEAQ (reference sequence). This CDR3 has 16 residues. V shed 5 bases and J 2 bases; nucleotides not matched to a gene: 9. CDR3 region: CASSPLTGTGAYEQYF. DNA of the CDR3: TGTGCCAGCAGCCCCCTGACCGGGACAGGGGCCTACGAGCAGTACTTC.

This clonotype was detected only a few times. This chain uses TRBV24-1 with TRBJ2-5; D uncertain. The V gene lost 4 bases and the J gene lost 5 bases, with 16 bases spanning the gap. Germline V gives CDR1 KGHDR, CDR2 SFDVKD. The CDR3 extends over 15 amino acids. The CDR3 protein is CATSDSGLDGETQYF. Written as DNA, the CDR3 is TGTGCCACCAGTGACTCCGGGCTGGATGGGGAGACCCAGTACTTC.

This chain uses TRBV5-6 with TRBJ1-6; tentative D call: TRBD1 (5 bases). The ends were cut back, 1 base at V and 1 base at J, with 15 bases in the middle. Germline V lookup: CDR1 SGHDT, CDR2 YYEEEE. The CDR3 has 18 amino acids. Here the CDR3 DNA reads TGTGCCAGCAGCTTGTGGCGGGGCCCAGGATCCTATAATTCACCCCTCCACTTT. Translation gives CASSLWRGPGSYNSPLHF.

CDR3 nucleotides: TGTGCCAGCAGTTACGGGGAAAAATCTGAAGCTTTCTTT. This encodes CASSYGEKSEAFF. The chain recombines TRBV6-5 with TRBJ1-1; no reliable D call. Trimming took 2 bases from V and 6 from J, leaving 10 bases between them. CDR1 MNHEY and CDR2 SVGAGI come from the germline V gene. The CDR3 has 13 amino acids.

The rearrangement joins TRBV6-2 or TRBV6-3 to TRBJ2-1; no firm D call. The germline V and J ends were trimmed by 7 bases and 8 bases, with 9 bases remaining between them. The CDR3 is made up of 11 amino acids. The germline CDR1 and CDR2 sequences are MNHEY and SVGEGT. CDR3 nucleotide sequence: TGTGCCAGCACCCAGACCCATGAGCAGTTCTTC. Amino acid sequence: CASTQTHEQFF.

This clonotype has just a few counts. The J gene is TRBJ1-1, the V gene TRBV4-2; D gene ambiguous. The V gene lost 4 bases and the J gene lost 6 bases, with 15 bases spanning the gap. The CDR3 is 14 amino acids. Germline CDR1 LGHNA, CDR2 YNFKEQ. The CDR3 region is CASSPSSGRAEAFF. The CDR3 bases are TGTGCCAGCAGCCCCTCGAGTGGAAGGGCTGAAGCTTTCTTT.

This clonotype was found many times. The J gene is TRBJ1-4, the V gene TRBV6-6; D is ambiguous. This CDR3 comprises 11 residues. Trimming removed 8 bases from V and 5 bases from J, with 6 bases in between. Germline V gives CDR1 MNHNY, CDR2 SVGAGI (reference sequence). The CDR3 reads CASSRNEKLFF. The CDR3 DNA reads as TGTGCCAGCTCTCGAAATGAAAAACTGTTTTTT.

This CDR3 is CASGLVFRDSELNEQFF. The CDR3 bases are TGTGCTAGTGGTTTGGTCTTCCGGGACAGTGAACTTAATGAGCAGTTCTTC. V gene TRBV12-5 combines with J gene TRBJ2-1; 7 nucleotides agree with TRBD1. The CDR3 contains 17 residues. Trimming removed 0 bases from V and 7 bases from J; junction bases left unmatched: 12. The germline V gene encodes CDR1 LGHNT and CDR2 FRNRAP.

The V and J genes are TRBV24-1 and TRBJ2-4, with D hard to call. The CDR3 is 13 residues long. Trimming pared 8 bases from V and 0 bases from J, leaving 7 bases between. Germline V lookup: CDR1 KGHDR, CDR2 SFDVKD. The DNA for the CDR3 is TGTGCCACCAAGGCACTAGCCAAAAACATTCAGTACTTC. Protein product: CATKALAKNIQYF.

This clonotype has a count of ten or more. The chain combines TRBV29-1 with TRBJ2-4; D is undetermined. V was shortened by 4 bases and J by 1 base, with 8 bases between the two germline ends. This CDR3 spans 13 amino acids. Germline lookup yields CDR1 SQVTM and CDR2 ANQGSEA. CDR3 bases: TGCAGCGTTGGACACTCGGCCAAAAACATTCAGTACTTC. This codes for CSVGHSAKNIQYF.

In nucleotides, the CDR3 is TGCAGCGTTGAACGGGGCGACAGGGGTCGGAGCACTGAAGCTTTCTTT. As protein: CSVERGDRGRSTEAFF. V gene TRBV29-1 combines with J gene TRBJ1-1; 8 bases are shared with TRBD1. This CDR3 contains 16 residues. The junction had 12 bases not matched to a gene; V was cut back by 2 bases and J by 4 bases. CDR1 and CDR2 (germline): SQVTM, ANQGSEA.

The V gene is TRBV5-6, the J gene TRBJ1-1; D gene uncertain. The CDR3 runs to 13 residues. Trimming pared 4 bases from V and 10 bases from J, leaving 17 bases between. The germline V gene has CDR1 SGHDT and CDR2 YYEEEE. CDR3 bases: TGTGCCAGCAGCCTGACCCACTTTAATGGAGCTTTCTTT. Its translation: CASSLTHFNGAFF.

J is TRBJ1-2 and V is TRBV29-1; a weak D match, TRBD1 (5 bases). V lost 0 bases and J 6 bases, leaving 20 bases between the germline ends. CDR3 length: 16 amino acids. CDR1 SQVTM and CDR2 ANQGSEA come from the germline V gene. The CDR3 loop reads CSVEEPPWQGGDGYTF. As DNA, the CDR3 is TGCAGCGTTGAAGAACCACCCTGGCAGGGAGGAGATGGCTACACCTTC. Full variable domain (outside the CDR3, taken from reference TRBV29-1 and TRBJ1-2): SAVISQKPSRDICQRGTSLTIQCQVDSQVTMMFWYRQQPGQSLTLIATANQGSEATYESGFVIDKFPISRPNLTFSTLTVSNMSPEDSSIYLCSVEEPPWQGGDGYTFGSGTRLTVV.